Below are 11 T cell receptor beta chains sequenced from a single sample in a study of blood T cell repertoires in COVID-19. Libraries were prepared by immunoSEQ multiplex PCR; TCRdb keeps only in-frame clonotypes and omits some of them. Here the sample spans some 340,000 clones, approximately 91% being singletons. Sequenced input: PBMCs or T cells enriched from blood (not recorded which). The source of these receptors is a woman aged 30 to 39 who had been exposed to COVID-19.

The V gene is TRBV6-5, the J gene TRBJ1-6, with TRBD1 as a possible D gene (6 bases). The ends were cut back, 7 bases at V and 14 bases at J, with 12 bases in the middle. The CDR3 has 11 residues. Germline V gene data show CDR1 as MNHEY and CDR2 as SVGAGI. The CDR3 region has the DNA TGTGCCAGCATGGCCTCAGGGGCCCTCCACTTT. This gives the protein CASMASGALHF.

The V call is TRBV12-3 or TRBV12-4, the J call TRBJ1-2, with no clear D. Trimming left V 5 bases short and J 6 bases short, with 10 bases between. The CDR3 is made up of 12 amino acids. The CDR3 DNA is TGTGCCAGCAGTGAGTATCCAAATGGCTACACCTTC. Encoded protein: CASSEYPNGYTF.

This chain joins TRBV7-9 and TRBJ2-3; 7 bases agree with TRBD2. V dropped 7 bases and J dropped 4; count of bases not matched to a gene: 8. The V gene's germline CDR1 is SEHNR and CDR2 FQNEAQ (reference sequence). This CDR3 comprises 14 residues. DNA for the CDR3: TGTGCCAGCAACCCTGCGGGGGTCCCAGATACGCAGTATTTT. The encoded protein is CASNPAGVPDTQYF.

This clone was observed a handful of times. This sequence joins TRBV30 and TRBJ1-1; 8 positions agree with TRBD1. The CDR3 spans 14 residues. V shed 4 bases and J 0 bases; nucleotides not matched to a gene: 4. Germline V gene sequence: CDR1 GTSNPN, CDR2 SVGIG (reference sequence). CDR3 sequence (DNA): TGTGCCTGGAATCTGGGACAGGTGAACACTGAAGCTTTCTTT. This translates into CAWNLGQVNTEAFF.

A few counts support this clone. The genes are TRBV6-2 or TRBV6-3 and TRBJ2-7, with a weak D call TRBD1 (6 bases). This CDR3 spans 13 amino acids. Looked up from germline, CDR1 is MNHEY and CDR2 is SVGEGT. Between the trimmed V and J ends, which lost 5 bases and 11 bases, there was a span of 19 bases. The CDR3 region is CASSPLLKGEKYF. For the CDR3, the DNA is TGTGCCAGCAGTCCCCTCCTAAAGGGGGAAAAGTACTTC.

The CDR3 nucleotides are TGTGCCAGCAGCCTAACGGGACATGACGCTCAGCCCCAGCATTTT. Protein: CASSLTGHDAQPQHF. This chain connects TRBV3-1 (or the pseudogene TRBV3-2) to TRBJ1-5; tentatively, D is TRBD1 (6 bases). CDR1 and CDR2 from the germline V gene are LGHDT and YNNKEL (reference sequence). Trimming shortened V by 4 bases and J by 6 bases, and 16 bases separated the two germline ends. The CDR3 sequence is 15 residues long.

This chain joins TRBV7-9 and TRBJ2-5, with D perhaps matching TRBD2 (5 bases). The V gene's germline CDR1 is SEHNR and CDR2 FQNEAQ (reference sequence). The germline V and J ends were trimmed by 1 base and 3 bases, with 9 bases remaining between them. The CDR3 totals 14 residues. CDR3 in amino acids: CASSLGVSEETQYF. The CDR3 coding sequence is TGTGCCAGCAGCTTAGGAGTTAGCGAAGAGACCCAGTACTTC.

The CDR3 spells CASGDRANYGYTF. CDR3 bases: TGTGCCAGCGGCGATCGGGCTAACTATGGCTACACCTTC. This sequence joins TRBV6-5 and TRBJ1-2; D gene unclear. The CDR3 is 13 residues long. V lost 8 bases, J lost 0 bases, and 10 bases lay in between. Germline V gene sequence: CDR1 MNHEY, CDR2 SVGAGI.

The chain combines TRBV19 with TRBJ1-5; a possible D gene is TRBD1 (6 bases). CDR3 length: 14 amino acids. Between the trimmed V and J ends, which lost 1 base and 7 bases, there was a span of 11 bases. Germline CDR1 reads LNHDA; CDR2 reads SQIVND (reference sequence). The CDR3 DNA is TGTGCCAGTAGTATAGGGGGGCTGGGGCAGCCCCAGCATTTT. Its protein product is CASSIGGLGQPQHF. Looking up the rest from reference TRBV19 and TRBJ1-5 gives the full variable domain: DGGITQSPKYLFRKEGQNVTLSCEQNLNHDAMYWYRQDPGQGLRLIYYSQIVNDFQKGDIAEGYSVSREKKESFPLTVTSAQKNPTAFYLCASSIGGLGQPQHFGDGTRLSIL.

As DNA, the CDR3 is TGTGCCAGCAGTCCGACGTCTAGCTTCTATGAGCAGTTCTTC. Translating gives CASSPTSSFYEQFF. V is TRBV6-2 or TRBV6-3 and J is TRBJ2-1, with TRBD2 as a possible D gene (5 bases). The CDR3 spans 14 residues. Germline CDR1 MNHEY, CDR2 SVGEGT. V was trimmed by 5 bases and J by 8 bases, leaving 16 bases between them.

V gene TRBV5-1 combines with J gene TRBJ2-7; TRBD1 aligns across 7 bases. V lost 5 bases, J lost 3 bases, and 11 bases stayed unmatched. This CDR3 is built from 15 residues. Germline CDR1 SGHRS, CDR2 YFSETQ. The DNA for the CDR3 is TGCGCCAGCAGGGAAAGGGACAGAGGTGGCTACGAGCAGTACTTC. Encoded protein: CASRERDRGGYEQYF.